This T cell receptor (beta chain) comes out of a study of cytomegalovirus exposure and HLA in healthy donors. Study background: Of all 400 or so donors who were genotyped, 75% to 90% belonged to the Caucasian-associated ancestry cluster.

Study-wide points: TCR association rates varied by HLA locus in a later analysis, with DRB1 highest and HLA-C lowest. As a later analysis showed, a missense DCLRE1C variant was linked to trimming of TCR beta V- and J-genes.

The germline V gene has CDR1 SGDLS and CDR2 YYNGEE. CDR3 length equals 16 residues. The V gene end was trimmed by 2 bases and the J gene end by 0 bases; junction bases not matched to a gene: 3. A multiplex PCR was run with 60 Vbeta primers and 13 Jbeta primers. Produced via immunoSEQ multiplex PCR; TCRdb's table is partial and in-frame only. The sample contains 81,000 or so clones, about 81% of which appear only once. As regards this clone: What it recognizes is unknown.

The TCR comes from a man in his 60s in good health and CMV-seronegative. Material: PBMCs. The chain combines TRBV9 with TRBJ2-3; TRBD2 matches at 10 bases. The CDR3 DNA sequence: TGTGCCAGCAGCGTCGTAGCGGGGGGCAGCACAGATACGCAGTATTTT. This codes for CASSVVAGGSTDTQYF.